These 22 T cell receptor beta chains share one sample of origin, sequenced in a study of cytomegalovirus exposure and HLA in healthy donors (dated by TCRdb to about 2017). Library prep was done by the immunoSEQ multiplex PCR assay. The multiplex PCR relied on a mix of 60 forward primers for TCR Vbeta segments and 13 reverse primers for TCR Jbeta segments. The table was pulled from immuneACCESS by TCRdb, which kept in-frame rearrangements only. Such tables lose some clones; where checked, under half of the loss comes from unresolved V genes, and the rest has no known cause. The table for this sample lists under 150,000 clones; roughly 65% of them were counted only once. In total, the top ten clones hold about 4.5% of the sample. Sequenced sample: PBMCs. These receptor sequences come from a man in his 60s in good health and CMV-seronegative.

There are a few counts of this clone. This chain joins TRBV19 and TRBJ1-5, with a tentative D call TRBD1 (5 bases). Germline V gene data show CDR1 as LNHDA and CDR2 as SQIVND (reference sequence). This CDR3 spans 10 amino acids. V gave up 8 bases and J gave up 14 bases, with 13 bases separating them. The CDR3 loop is CASGGTPKHF. The CDR3 coding sequence is TGTGCCAGTGGAGGGACTCCGAAGCATTTT.

The CDR3: CASSPRTSGRISYEQYF. The DNA of the CDR3 is TGTGCCAGCAGTCCGAGGACTAGCGGGAGGATCTCCTACGAGCAGTACTTC. The chain recombines TRBV27 with TRBJ2-7, with 14 bases identical to TRBD2. This CDR3 is built from 17 residues. V shed 5 bases and J 0 bases; nucleotides not matched to a gene: 6. The V gene's germline CDR1 is MNHEY and CDR2 SMNVEV (reference sequence).

The chain carries TRBV28 and TRBJ1-5; 10 nucleotides align to TRBD1. The ends lost 5 bases at V and 2 bases at J; junction bases unmatched: 9. The CDR3 length is 17 residues. Germline lookup yields CDR1 MDHEN and CDR2 SYDVKM. The CDR3 sequence is CASSDRRGQGGNQPQHF. CDR3 bases: TGTGCCAGCAGTGACCGAAGAGGACAGGGGGGCAATCAGCCCCAGCATTTT.

CDR3 coding DNA: TGTGCCAGTAGTAGAATCGACGGAGGGGCTAATGAAAAACTGTTTTTT. Translated: CASSRIDGGANEKLFF. The gene calls are TRBV19 and TRBJ1-4, with a tentative D call TRBD1 (5 bases). The V end was cut by 4 bases, the J end by 3 bases, with 15 bases between. Germline V gene data show CDR1 as LNHDA and CDR2 as SQIVND (reference sequence). CDR3 length: 16 residues.

V is TRBV15 and J is TRBJ2-6, with 8 bases fitting TRBD1. This CDR3 is built from 16 residues. The V and J ends lost 7 bases and 1 base, in that order; junction bases with no gene match: 6. Per the germline V gene, CDR1 is LNHNV and CDR2 is YYDKDF (reference sequence). CDR3 in amino acids: CATTDRARSGANVLTF. For the CDR3, the DNA is TGTGCCACCACGGACAGGGCCAGGTCTGGGGCCAACGTCCTGACTTTC.

This chain uses TRBV27 with TRBJ2-6; TRBD1 matches 8 bases. CDR1 and CDR2 (germline): MNHEY, SMNVEV (reference sequence). The CDR3 length is 16 residues. Trimming removed 7 bases from V and 0 bases from J; junction bases left unmatched: 5. CDR3: CASKGQGSSGANVLTF. CDR3 sequence (DNA): TGTGCCAGCAAAGGACAGGGCTCCTCTGGGGCCAACGTCCTGACTTTC. Together with reference TRBV27 and TRBJ2-6, the CDR3 gives the full variable domain: EAQVTQNPRYLITVTGKKLTVTCSQNMNHEYMSWYRQDPGLGLRQIYYSMNVEVTDKGDVPEGYKVSRKEKRNFPLILESPSPNQTSLYFCASKGQGSSGANVLTFGAGSRLTVL.

The chain couples TRBV5-6 to TRBJ2-5; the match to TRBD2 covers 9 bases. The ends lost 5 bases at V and 5 bases at J; junction bases unmatched: 7. CDR1 is SGHDT and CDR2 is YYEEEE in the germline V gene. The length of the CDR3 is 14 residues. CDR3 nucleotides: TGTGCCAGCAGTTACTGGACTAGCGAGGAGACCCAGTACTTC. Translated, it gives CASSYWTSEETQYF.

This chain uses TRBV6-5 with TRBJ2-7; TRBD1 matches 7 bases. This CDR3 has 15 residues. Germline CDR1 is MNHEY and CDR2 is SVGAGI. V trimming: 6 bases; J trimming: 4 bases; junction bases outside the gene matches: 12. CDR3 sequence (DNA): TGTGCCAGCAGCCAGATCGCGGACAGGTTTTACGAGCAGTACTTC. It translates to CASSQIADRFYEQYF.

Here the CDR3 reads CASRTTSGRGNEQFF. CDR3 DNA: TGTGCCAGTAGGACCACTAGCGGGAGAGGGAATGAGCAGTTCTTC. The chain recombines TRBV19 with TRBJ2-1, with TRBD2 matching 11 bases. V lost 6 bases to trimming and J lost 7 bases; unmatched junction nucleotides: 8. Germline V gene data show CDR1 as LNHDA and CDR2 as SQIVND (reference sequence). The CDR3 loop spans 15 amino acids.

This clone was found a few times. The rearrangement uses TRBV7-9 and TRBJ2-1; 13 bases are shared with TRBD2. V lost 3 bases and J lost 6; bases outside the gene matches: 14. CDR3 size: 19 residues. CDR1 SEHNR and CDR2 FQNEAQ come from the germline V gene (reference sequence). In nucleotides, the CDR3 is TGTGCCAGCAGCTTCTTTTCTATTGGACTAGCGGGAGTTCGCAATGAGCAGTTCTTC. Amino acids: CASSFFSIGLAGVRNEQFF.

The rearrangement uses TRBV27 and TRBJ2-7, with D maybe TRBD1 (5 bases). This CDR3 is 15 amino acids long. In germline, CDR1 is MNHEY, CDR2 SMNVEV (reference sequence). V dropped 3 bases and J dropped 3 bases, with 15 bases sitting between them. CDR3 DNA sequence: TGTGCCAGCAGTTTTGGGGCAGTGTCGTACTACGAGCAGTACTTC. Residues: CASSFGAVSYYEQYF.

V usage is TRBV20-1 and J usage is TRBJ2-3, with D unresolved. Trimming took 6 bases from V and 5 from J, leaving 6 bases between them. The CDR3 extends over 10 amino acids. Germline values: CDR1 DFQATT, CDR2 SNEGSKA (reference sequence). The CDR3 coding sequence is TGCAGTGCGGAGTTAGATACGCAGTATTTT. This translates into CSAELDTQYF.

This chain uses TRBV28 with TRBJ2-3, with D tentatively TRBD1 (6 bases). CDR1 and CDR2 (germline): MDHEN, SYDVKM. V was clipped by 8 bases and J by 0 bases, with 9 bases between them. This CDR3 has 13 amino acids. The CDR3 reads CASGTHSTDTQYF. CDR3 DNA: TGTGCCAGCGGGACACATAGCACAGATACGCAGTATTTT.

V usage is TRBV28 and J usage is TRBJ1-1; D might be TRBD1 (5 bases). The germline gives CDR1 MDHEN, CDR2 SYDVKM. The germline V and J ends were trimmed by 6 bases and 6 bases, with 8 bases remaining between them. CDR3 size: 11 residues. The CDR3 bases are TGTGCCAGCAGGACAGCCTCTGAAGCTTTCTTT. Its protein is CASRTASEAFF.

V and J are TRBV6-5 and TRBJ1-1; 7 positions agree with TRBD1. The CDR3 runs to 12 residues. Germline CDR1 MNHEY, CDR2 SVGAGI. V was pared by 5 bases and J by 4 bases, with 1 base of the junction left unmatched. The CDR3 reads CASSDRATEAFF. The CDR3 DNA follows: TGTGCCAGCAGTGACAGGGCCACTGAAGCTTTCTTT.

DNA of the CDR3: TGTGCCAGCATACGGGCAGGGGGGCCTGGCACTGAAGCTTTCTTT. Protein sequence: CASIRAGGPGTEAFF. The chain has TRBV6-5 and TRBJ1-1, with 7 bases matching TRBD1. In germline, CDR1 is MNHEY, CDR2 SVGAGI. The V gene end was trimmed by 7 bases and the J gene end by 4 bases; junction bases not matched to a gene: 12. The CDR3 is 15 residues long.

This clone was observed a handful of times. This chain uses TRBV7-8 with TRBJ1-5; 9 nucleotides match TRBD1. CDR3 length equals 17 residues. Germline-derived CDR1 and CDR2 are SGHVS and FQNEAQ. With 4 bases clipped from V and 3 bases from J, the junction kept 10 bases outside the gene matches. CDR3 DNA sequence: TGTGCCAGCAGCTCACCCCGACAGGGGGGACCCAATCAGCCCCAGCATTTT. Its protein product is CASSSPRQGGPNQPQHF.

The V and J genes are TRBV28 and TRBJ1-4; 10 bases fit TRBD1. After removal of 10 bases from V and 8 bases from J, the junction contained 7 bases not matched to a gene. There are 13 residues in the CDR3. Germline V gene lookup returns CDR1 MDHEN and CDR2 SYDVKM. DNA of the CDR3: TGTGCCACCGAGGACAGGGGGAGCGAAAAACTGTTTTTT. This sequence encodes CATEDRGSEKLFF.

This clone was seen more than once but under ten times. A junction end diverges from the germline sequence, so it may reflect a read error. J is TRBJ1-1 and V is TRBV7-9, with 7 bases aligning to TRBD1. CDR3 length: 13 residues. CDR1 and CDR2 from the germline V gene are SEHNR and FQNEAQ (reference sequence). DNA for the CDR3: TGTTCCAGCAGTTCAACAGGGGACACTGAAGCTTTCTTT. It yields the protein CSSSSTGDTEAFF. Looking up the rest from reference TRBV7-9 and TRBJ1-1 gives the full variable domain: DTGVSQNPRHKITKRGQNVTFRCDPISEHNRLYWYRQTLGQGPEFLTYFQNEAQLEKSRLLSDRFSAERPKGSFSTLEIQRTEQGDSAMYLCSSSSTGDTEAFFGQGTRLTVV.

The chain combines TRBV29-1 with TRBJ2-5; the match to TRBD2 covers 9 bases. The J call could be wrong; TRBJ2-7 is a better fit for the DNA end. The CDR3 is 15 residues long. The germline V gene encodes CDR1 SQVTM and CDR2 ANQGSEA. The CDR3 here is CSVEDRSGRSYEQYF. The CDR3 DNA reads as TGCAGCGTTGAAGATCGTAGCGGGAGATCCTACGAGCAGTACTTC.

The chain recombines TRBV6-5 with TRBJ1-5, with a possible D match to TRBD1 (5 bases). This CDR3 is 13 amino acids long. Germline CDR1 is MNHEY and CDR2 is SVGAGI. With 2 bases removed from V and 9 bases from J, the gap between germline ends came to 11 bases. DNA of the CDR3: TGTGCCAGCAGTTACATGATGCAGGGGCCCCAGCATTTT. This codes for CASSYMMQGPQHF.

V usage is TRBV4-2 and J usage is TRBJ2-2, with D maybe TRBD2 (6 bases). Germline lookup yields CDR1 LGHNA and CDR2 YNFKEQ. This CDR3 region has 14 residues. V lost 4 bases to trimming and J lost 3 bases, with 9 bases between them. The CDR3 DNA follows: TGTGCCAGCAGCCGAACGGGAGACACCGGGGAGCTGTTTTTT. Translated: CASSRTGDTGELFF.